Given below is one T cell receptor beta chain in context. As yet, its antigen is unknown. Described time point: peripheral blood 6 weeks after treatment start. Locally advanced or metastatic urothelial carcinoma affected the patients. Trimming at V came to 6 bases and at J to 10 bases, leaving 11 bases not matched to a gene. Germline assignment: CDR1 PRHDT and CDR2 FYEKMQ (reference sequence). The CDR3 covers 13 residues. Each PCR contained spiked-in synthetic TCR analog templates. TCRdb keeps only in-frame clones here, not all; method: immunoSEQ multiplex PCR. Of around 24,000 clones listed, approximately 82% are singletons. These data are taken from a study of PD-L1 blockade in urothelial cancer. Overall study: Male sex and bladder-origin urothelial cancer characterized about 90% of the 29 patients.

Points from the study as a whole: Clonality of blood TCR below the median before treatment predicted better survival.

The sample here was PBMCs, taken around atezolizumab (anti-PD-L1) treatment. The sequence derives from a man between 70 and 80 years old with urothelial cancer. The V and J genes are TRBV13 and TRBJ1-2; TRBD1 matches at 7 bases. CDR3 coding DNA: TGTGCCAGCAGGGCCAGGAGGAGGGGGCTCTACACCTTC. It encodes CASRARRRGLYTF.